The rows below give T cell receptor beta chains drawn from one sample of a study of T cell changes during pregnancy in multiple sclerosis. Clones were read by immunoSEQ multiplex PCR, and TCRdb kept only the in-frame ones, dropping some. The sample comprises roughly 120,000 clones, about 93% of which are singletons, and 1.5% rests with the top ten. The sample in question was peripheral blood, obtained in the third trimester of pregnancy. These receptors were taken from a female donor with multiple sclerosis, enrolled in a pregnancy study. The CDR3 runs from the conserved cysteine through the conserved F or W. The D gene is left open where the match is weak. Clone size, where shown, is once, few, many, or a class for clones that have expanded.

j_call | d_call | v_call | clone_size | cdr3_aa | cdr3_nt
TRBJ1-1 | TRBD1 | TRBV2 | few | CASSGETGANTEAFF | TGTGCCAGCAGTGGCGAGACAGGGGCAAACACTGAAGCTTTCTTT
TRBJ1-2 | NA | TRBV29-1 | NA | CSVERSYGYTF | TGCAGCGTTGAGAGGTCTTATGGCTACACCTTC
TRBJ2-1 | TRBD1 | TRBV9 | NA | CASSVAAGGYEQFF | TGTGCCAGCAGCGTAGCTGCAGGGGGATATGAGCAGTTCTTC
TRBJ2-2 | NA | TRBV18 | NA | CASSRVPGRTRQGSDGELFF | TGTGCCAGCTCACGCGTCCCTGGTCGGACAAGGCAGGGTTCGGACGGGGAGCTGTTTTTT
TRBJ2-7 | NA | TRBV5-6 | NA | CASIKGGKQYF | TGTGCCAGCATCAAGGGGGGGAAGCAGTACTTC
TRBJ1-4 | NA | TRBV6-5 | NA | CASSYDRTNEKLFF | TGTGCCAGCAGTTACGACAGGACTAATGAAAAACTGTTTTTT
TRBJ2-1 | TRBD2 | TRBV18 | once | CASSQRTSGAYNEQFF | TGTGCCAGCTCACAACGGACTAGCGGGGCCTACAATGAGCAGTTCTTC
TRBJ2-7 | TRBD2 | TRBV6-5 | NA | CASRDTSGEEQYF | TGTGCCAGCAGGGATACTAGCGGAGAGGAGCAGTACTTC
TRBJ1-3 | TRBD1 | TRBV18 | NA | CASSQGTGGNTIYF | TGTGCCAGCTCACAAGGGACAGGTGGAAACACCATATATTTT
TRBJ1-6 | NA | TRBV5-3 | NA | CARSLGPGENSPLHF | TGTGCCAGAAGCTTGGGACCAGGGGAGAATTCACCCCTCCACTTT
TRBJ1-1 | TRBD1 | TRBV30 | NA | CAWTWDRVSTEAFF | TGTGCCTGGACCTGGGACAGGGTATCCACTGAAGCTTTCTTT
TRBJ2-1 | TRBD2 | TRBV5-1 | NA | CASSLSAGGWIDEQFF | TGCGCCAGCAGCTTGAGCGCGGGAGGCTGGATCGATGAGCAGTTCTTC
TRBJ1-6 | NA | TRBV11-3 | few | CASSLDRESPLHF | TGTGCCAGCAGCTTAGATCGAGAATCACCCCTCCACTTT
TRBJ1-5 | TRBD1 | TRBV7-9 | NA | CASSPGQGGQPQHF | TGTGCCAGCAGCCCCGGACAGGGAGGCCAGCCCCAGCATTTT
TRBJ1-5 | NA | TRBV28 | NA | CASREGAVSNQPQHF | TGTGCCAGCAGGGAAGGGGCGGTTAGCAATCAGCCCCAGCATTTT
TRBJ1-5 | NA | TRBV28 | NA | CASSLARAFQPQHF | TGTGCCAGCAGTTTGGCCAGGGCGTTTCAGCCCCAGCATTTT
TRBJ2-7 | TRBD2 | TRBV5-1 | NA | CASSSLPSGEAQYF | TGCGCCAGCAGCTCCTTACCTAGCGGGGAGGCGCAGTACTTC
TRBJ1-5 | NA | TRBV19 | NA | CASSAPLQGFSNQPQHF | TGTGCCAGTAGTGCTCCGCTACAGGGCTTTAGCAATCAGCCCCAGCATTTT
TRBJ2-7 | TRBD2 | TRBV2 | NA | CASSEVAGSFEQYF | TGTGCCAGCAGTGAGGTAGCGGGATCCTTCGAGCAGTACTTC
TRBJ2-1 | NA | TRBV27 | NA | CASSLRRDYNEQFF | TGTGCCAGCAGTTTGCGGAGGGATTACAATGAGCAGTTCTTC
TRBJ1-5 | NA | TRBV28 | NA | CASSTGRLLYQPQHF | TGTGCCAGCAGTACAGGTCGTTTACTCTATCAGCCCCAGCATTTT
TRBJ1-2 | NA | TRBV9 | NA | CASSSLGVDTDYGYTF | TGTGCCAGCAGCTCCCTAGGTGTGGACACTGACTATGGCTACACCTTC
TRBJ2-2 | NA | TRBV28 | NA | CASSFLGAGGELFF | TGTGCCAGCAGTTTCTTGGGTGCGGGCGGGGAGCTGTTTTTT
TRBJ1-2 | TRBD1 | TRBV28 | NA | CASSLWTGGRSYGYTF | TGTGCCAGCAGTTTATGGACAGGGGGCAGGAGCTATGGCTACACCTTC
TRBJ1-5 | NA | TRBV6-1 | NA | CASSENRVANQPQHF | TGTGCCAGCAGTGAAAACAGGGTGGCCAATCAGCCCCAGCATTTT
TRBJ2-1 | TRBD2 | TRBV4-1 | once | CASSQDIASGASSYNEQFF | TGCGCCAGCAGCCAAGATATAGCTAGCGGGGCAAGCTCCTACAATGAGCAGTTCTTC
TRBJ1-4 | NA | TRBV5-1 | NA | CASSLEGSEKLFF | TGCGCCAGCAGCTTAGAGGGCAGTGAAAAACTGTTTTTT
TRBJ2-3 | NA | TRBV10-3 | once | CAISEALGSTDTQYF | TGTGCCATCAGTGAGGCGCTAGGTTCCACAGATACGCAGTATTTT
TRBJ2-7 | NA | TRBV6-5 | NA | CASSYREPPYEQYF | TGTGCCAGCAGTTACCGGGAACCCCCCTACGAGCAGTACTTC
TRBJ2-1 | NA | TRBV11-2 | once | CASSLVPSGEQFF | TGTGCCAGCAGCTTAGTTCCGAGCGGGGAGCAGTTCTTC
TRBJ1-2 | TRBD1 | TRBV7-2 | NA | CASSQGTGLYGYTF | TGTGCCAGCAGCCAAGGGACAGGGTTGTATGGCTACACCTTC
TRBJ2-1 | TRBD2 | TRBV5-5 | NA | CASSLLAGLNEQFF | TGTGCCAGCAGTCTCCTAGCGGGGTTGAATGAGCAGTTCTTC
TRBJ1-5 | NA | TRBV19 | NA | CASSMGADQPQHF | TGTGCCAGTAGTATGGGAGCAGATCAGCCCCAGCATTTT
TRBJ1-2 | TRBD1 | TRBV28 | NA | CASSFQILTGQGLSRGYTF | TGTGCCAGCAGTTTCCAAATTTTAACGGGACAGGGTCTCTCGAGGGGCTACACCTTC
TRBJ2-1 | TRBD2 | TRBV5-1 | NA | CASSPSGEQFF | TGCGCCAGCAGCCCTAGCGGTGAGCAGTTCTTC
TRBJ2-7 | TRBD1 | TRBV25-1 | NA | CASSEGRTGGYEQYF | TGTGCCAGCAGTGAAGGTCGAACAGGGGGCTACGAGCAGTACTTC
TRBJ1-1 | NA | TRBV28 | NA | CASRKTGIPEAFF | TGTGCCAGCAGGAAAACAGGGATCCCTGAAGCTTTCTTT
TRBJ2-7 | TRBD1 | TRBV19 | NA | CAAADRVTYEQYF | TGTGCCGCAGCCGACAGGGTCACCTACGAGCAGTACTTC
TRBJ2-7 | TRBD2 | TRBV5-5 | NA | CASSFSGVDYEQYF | TGTGCCAGCAGCTTTAGCGGGGTGGATTACGAGCAGTACTTC
TRBJ2-5 | NA | TRBV6-6 | NA | CASSLSARGSETQYF | TGTGCCAGCAGTTTATCCGCCCGCGGCTCAGAGACCCAGTACTTC
TRBJ1-2 | TRBD1 | TRBV6-1 | NA | CASSRDRLSYGYTF | TGTGCCAGCAGTAGGGACAGACTATCCTATGGCTACACCTTC